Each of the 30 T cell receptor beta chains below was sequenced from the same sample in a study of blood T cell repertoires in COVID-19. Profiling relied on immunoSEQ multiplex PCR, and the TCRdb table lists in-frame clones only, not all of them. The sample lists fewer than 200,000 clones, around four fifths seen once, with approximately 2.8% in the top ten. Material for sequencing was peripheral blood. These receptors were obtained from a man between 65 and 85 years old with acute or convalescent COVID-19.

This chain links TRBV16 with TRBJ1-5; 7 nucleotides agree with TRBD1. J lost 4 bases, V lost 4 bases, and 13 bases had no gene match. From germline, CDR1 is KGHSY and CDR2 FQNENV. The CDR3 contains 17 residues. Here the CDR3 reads CASSLQGVGAGNQPQHF. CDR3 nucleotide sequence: TGTGCCAGCAGCCTCCAGGGGGTTGGGGCGGGTAATCAGCCCCAGCATTTT.

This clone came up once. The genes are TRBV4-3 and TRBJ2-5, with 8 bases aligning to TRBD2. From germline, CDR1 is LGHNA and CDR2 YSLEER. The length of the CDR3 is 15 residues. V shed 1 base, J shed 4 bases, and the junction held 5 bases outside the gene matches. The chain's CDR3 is CASSQGGLGSETQYF. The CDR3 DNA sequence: TGCGCCAGCAGCCAAGGGGGACTAGGCTCAGAGACCCAGTACTTC.

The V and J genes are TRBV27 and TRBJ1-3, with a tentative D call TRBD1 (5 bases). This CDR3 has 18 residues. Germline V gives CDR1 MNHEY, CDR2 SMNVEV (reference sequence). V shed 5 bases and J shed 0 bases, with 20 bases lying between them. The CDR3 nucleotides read TGTGCCAGCAGTCTTATACCCCCTACAGGACACTCTGGAAACACCATATATTTT. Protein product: CASSLIPPTGHSGNTIYF.

The CDR3: CASIGGNTEAFF. The DNA of the CDR3 is TGTGCCAGCATTGGCGGGAACACTGAAGCTTTCTTT. The V gene is TRBV2, the J gene TRBJ1-1; D remains ambiguous. Germline V lookup: CDR1 SNHLY, CDR2 FYNNEI. V was trimmed by 7 bases and J by 1 base, leaving 7 bases between them. The CDR3 totals 12 residues.

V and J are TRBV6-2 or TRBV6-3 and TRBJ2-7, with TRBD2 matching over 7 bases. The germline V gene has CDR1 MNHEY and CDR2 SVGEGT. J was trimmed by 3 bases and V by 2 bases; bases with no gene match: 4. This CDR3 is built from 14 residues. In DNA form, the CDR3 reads TGTGCCAGCAGTTACGGTTCTAGCGGCTACGAGCAGTACTTC. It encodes CASSYGSSGYEQYF.

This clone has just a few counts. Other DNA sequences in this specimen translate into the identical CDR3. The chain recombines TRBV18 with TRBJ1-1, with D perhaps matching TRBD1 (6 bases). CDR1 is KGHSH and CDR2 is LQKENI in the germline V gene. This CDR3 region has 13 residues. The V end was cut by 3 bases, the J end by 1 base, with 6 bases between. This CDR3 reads CASSPGQNTEAFF. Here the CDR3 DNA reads TGTGCCAGCTCACCGGGACAGAACACTGAAGCTTTCTTT.

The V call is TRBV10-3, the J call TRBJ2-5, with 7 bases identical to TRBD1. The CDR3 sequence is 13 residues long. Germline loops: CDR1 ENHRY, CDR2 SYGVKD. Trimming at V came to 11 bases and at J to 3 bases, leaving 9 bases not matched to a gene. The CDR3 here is CAAQGDREETQYF. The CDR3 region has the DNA TGTGCCGCCCAAGGGGACAGAGAAGAGACCCAGTACTTC.

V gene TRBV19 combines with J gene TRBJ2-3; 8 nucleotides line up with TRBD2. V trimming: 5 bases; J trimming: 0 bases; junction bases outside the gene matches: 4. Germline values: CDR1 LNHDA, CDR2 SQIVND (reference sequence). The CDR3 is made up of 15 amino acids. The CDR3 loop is CASSERGYSTDTQYF. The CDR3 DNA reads TGTGCCAGTAGTGAGCGGGGGTACAGCACAGATACGCAGTATTTT.

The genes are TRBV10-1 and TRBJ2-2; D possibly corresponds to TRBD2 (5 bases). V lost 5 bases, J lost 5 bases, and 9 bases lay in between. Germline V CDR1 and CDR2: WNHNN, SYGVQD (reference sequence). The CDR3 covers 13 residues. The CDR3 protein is CASSSSGTGELFF. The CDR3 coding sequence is TGCGCCAGCAGTTCCAGCGGAACCGGGGAGCTGTTTTTT.

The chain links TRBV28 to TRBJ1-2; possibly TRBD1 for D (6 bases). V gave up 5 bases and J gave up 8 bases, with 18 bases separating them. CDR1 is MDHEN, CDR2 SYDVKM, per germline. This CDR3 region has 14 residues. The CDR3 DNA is TGTGCCAGCAGTACAGGACAGTTGTACAAAGGCTACACCTTC. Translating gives CASSTGQLYKGYTF.

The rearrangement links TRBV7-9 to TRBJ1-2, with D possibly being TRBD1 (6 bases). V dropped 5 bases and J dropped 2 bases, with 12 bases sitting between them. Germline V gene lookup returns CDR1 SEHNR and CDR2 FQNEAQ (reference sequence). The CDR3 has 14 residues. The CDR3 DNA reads TGTGCCAGCAGCCCCCCCCAGGGGAACTATGGCTACACCTTC. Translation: CASSPPQGNYGYTF.

The CDR3 DNA is TGCGCCAGCAGCCCCACCGGGGGGGAAGGAGAGACCCAGTACTTC. Its translation: CASSPTGGEGETQYF. J is TRBJ2-5 and V is TRBV4-3; 8 bases align to TRBD2. This CDR3 has 15 amino acids. V lost 4 bases and J lost 4; bases outside the gene matches: 8. The germline V gene encodes CDR1 LGHNA and CDR2 YSLEER.

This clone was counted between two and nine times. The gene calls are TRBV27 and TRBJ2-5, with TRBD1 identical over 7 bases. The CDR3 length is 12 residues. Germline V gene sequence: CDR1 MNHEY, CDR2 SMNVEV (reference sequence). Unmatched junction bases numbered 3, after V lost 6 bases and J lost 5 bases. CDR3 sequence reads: CASRQGFETQYF. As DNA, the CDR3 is TGTGCCAGCAGACAGGGGTTCGAGACCCAGTACTTC.

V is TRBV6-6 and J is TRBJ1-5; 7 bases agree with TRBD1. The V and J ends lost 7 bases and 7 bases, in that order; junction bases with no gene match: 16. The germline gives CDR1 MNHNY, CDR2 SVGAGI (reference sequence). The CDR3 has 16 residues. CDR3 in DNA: TGTGCCAGCACCCAAACAGGGGCCCTCGGAAGCCAGCCCCAGCATTTT. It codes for CASTQTGALGSQPQHF.

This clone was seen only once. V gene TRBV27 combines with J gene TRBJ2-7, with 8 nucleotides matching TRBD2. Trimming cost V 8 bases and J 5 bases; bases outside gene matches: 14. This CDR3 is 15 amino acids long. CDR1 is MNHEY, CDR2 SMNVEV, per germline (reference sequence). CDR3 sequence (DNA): TGTGCCAGCCGGGGGGGGACCGCCACCCGCGACGAGCAGTACTTC. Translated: CASRGGTATRDEQYF.

Written as DNA, the CDR3 is TGTGCCAGCAGTAACTCCGGGACAGGGGGAGATACGCAGTATTTT. This translates into CASSNSGTGGDTQYF. The chain employs TRBV5-8 and TRBJ2-3; 11 nucleotides line up with TRBD1. The V segment lost 5 bases and the J segment 5 bases; nucleotides outside the gene matches: 7. The CDR3 has 15 residues. Per the germline V gene, CDR1 is SGHTS and CDR2 is YDEGEE.

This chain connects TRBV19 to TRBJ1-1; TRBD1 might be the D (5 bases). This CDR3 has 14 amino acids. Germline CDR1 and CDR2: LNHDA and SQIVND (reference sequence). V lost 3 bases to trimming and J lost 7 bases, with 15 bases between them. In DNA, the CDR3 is TGTGCCAGTAGTATGAGTTGGGGGGGAATTGAAGCTTTCTTT. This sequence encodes CASSMSWGGIEAFF.

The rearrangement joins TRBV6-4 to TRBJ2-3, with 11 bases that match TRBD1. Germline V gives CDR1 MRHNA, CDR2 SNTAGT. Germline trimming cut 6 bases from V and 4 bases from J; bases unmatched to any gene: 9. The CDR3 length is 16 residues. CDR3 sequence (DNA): TGTGCCAGCAGGACCCGGGACAGGGGGGACCCAGATACGCAGTATTTT. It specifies CASRTRDRGDPDTQYF.

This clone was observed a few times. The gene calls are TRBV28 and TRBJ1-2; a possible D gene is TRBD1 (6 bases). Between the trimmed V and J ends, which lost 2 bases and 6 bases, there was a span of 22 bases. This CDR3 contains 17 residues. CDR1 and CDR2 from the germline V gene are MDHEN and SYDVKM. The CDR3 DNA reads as TGTGCCAGCAGTTTACCAAATCCTCCAGGACAGAGAAATGGCTACACCTTC. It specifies CASSLPNPPGQRNGYTF.

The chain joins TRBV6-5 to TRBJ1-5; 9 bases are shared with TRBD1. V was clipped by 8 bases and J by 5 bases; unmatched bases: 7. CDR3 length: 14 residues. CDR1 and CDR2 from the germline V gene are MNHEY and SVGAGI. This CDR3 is CASLQGAGDQPQHF. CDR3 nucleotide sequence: TGTGCCAGCTTACAGGGGGCGGGAGATCAGCCCCAGCATTTT.

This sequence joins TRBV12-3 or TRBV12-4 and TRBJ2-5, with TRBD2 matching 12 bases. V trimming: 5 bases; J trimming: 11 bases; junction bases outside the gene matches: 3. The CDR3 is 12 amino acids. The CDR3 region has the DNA TGTGCCAGCAGTCCCGGACTAGCGGGGCAGTACTTC. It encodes CASSPGLAGQYF.

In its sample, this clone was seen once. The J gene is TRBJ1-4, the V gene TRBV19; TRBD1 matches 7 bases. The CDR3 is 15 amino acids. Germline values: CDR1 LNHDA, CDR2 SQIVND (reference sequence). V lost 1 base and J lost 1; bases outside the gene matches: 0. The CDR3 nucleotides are TGTGCCAGTAGTATAGGGGACAGAACTAATGAAAAACTGTTTTTT. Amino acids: CASSIGDRTNEKLFF.

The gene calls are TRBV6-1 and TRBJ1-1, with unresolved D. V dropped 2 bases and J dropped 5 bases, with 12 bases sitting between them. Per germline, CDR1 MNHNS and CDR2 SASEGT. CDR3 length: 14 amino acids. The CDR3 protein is CASSENGFWTEAFF. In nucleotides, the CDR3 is TGTGCCAGCAGTGAAAACGGGTTTTGGACTGAAGCTTTCTTT.

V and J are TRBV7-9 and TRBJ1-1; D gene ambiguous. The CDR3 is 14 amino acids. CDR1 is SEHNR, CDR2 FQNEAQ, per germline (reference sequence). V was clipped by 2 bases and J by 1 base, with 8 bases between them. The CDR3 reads CASSLLGRNTEAFF. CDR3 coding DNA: TGTGCCAGCAGCTTACTGGGCAGGAACACTGAAGCTTTCTTT. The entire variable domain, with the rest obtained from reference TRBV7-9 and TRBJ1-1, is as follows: DTGVSQNPRHKITKRGQNVTFRCDPISEHNRLYWYRQTLGQGPEFLTYFQNEAQLEKSRLLSDRFSAERPKGSFSTLEIQRTEQGDSAMYLCASSLLGRNTEAFFGQGTRLTVV.

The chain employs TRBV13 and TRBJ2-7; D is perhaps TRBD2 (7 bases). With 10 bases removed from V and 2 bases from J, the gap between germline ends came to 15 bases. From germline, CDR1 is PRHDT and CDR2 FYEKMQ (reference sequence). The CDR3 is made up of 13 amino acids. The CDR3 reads CATGEGSTYEQYF. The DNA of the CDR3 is TGTGCCACAGGGGAGGGTTCGACCTACGAGCAGTACTTC.

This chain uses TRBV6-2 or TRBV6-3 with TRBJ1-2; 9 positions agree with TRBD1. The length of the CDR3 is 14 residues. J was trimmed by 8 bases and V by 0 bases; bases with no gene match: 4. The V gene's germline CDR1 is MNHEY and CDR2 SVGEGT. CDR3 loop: CASSYSPGQGGYTF. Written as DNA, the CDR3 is TGTGCCAGCAGTTACTCGCCGGGACAGGGAGGCTACACCTTC.

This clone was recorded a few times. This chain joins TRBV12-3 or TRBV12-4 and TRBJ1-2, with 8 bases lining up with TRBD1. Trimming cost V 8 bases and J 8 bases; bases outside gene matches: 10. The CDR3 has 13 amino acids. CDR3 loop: CASGPRGLGGYTF. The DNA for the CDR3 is TGTGCCAGCGGCCCCAGGGGGCTTGGCGGCTACACCTTC.

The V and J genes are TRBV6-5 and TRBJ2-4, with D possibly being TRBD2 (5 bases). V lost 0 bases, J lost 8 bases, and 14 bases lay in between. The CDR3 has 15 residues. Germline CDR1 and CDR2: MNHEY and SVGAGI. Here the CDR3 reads CASSYSNGVGDIQYF. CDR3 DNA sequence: TGTGCCAGCAGTTACTCGAACGGGGTTGGGGACATTCAGTACTTC.

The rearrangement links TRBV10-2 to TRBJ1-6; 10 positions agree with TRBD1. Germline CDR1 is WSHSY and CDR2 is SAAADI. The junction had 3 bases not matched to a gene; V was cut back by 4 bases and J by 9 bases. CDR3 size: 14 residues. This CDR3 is CASSGTGGGSPLHF. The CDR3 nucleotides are TGCGCCAGCAGTGGGACAGGGGGAGGTTCACCCCTCCACTTT.

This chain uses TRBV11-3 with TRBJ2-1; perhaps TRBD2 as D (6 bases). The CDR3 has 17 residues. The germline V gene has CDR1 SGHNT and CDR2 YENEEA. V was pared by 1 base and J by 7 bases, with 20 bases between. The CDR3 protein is CASSLVRIAELGNEQFF. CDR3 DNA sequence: TGTGCCAGCAGCTTAGTCCGTATAGCGGAACTGGGGAATGAGCAGTTCTTC.